These 18 T cell receptor beta chains were sequenced from one sample in a study of T cell responses to AZD1222 COVID-19 vaccine. Data came from immunoSEQ multiplex PCR; TCRdb stores just in-frame clones and leaves some out. This table has some 110,000 clones, approximately 90% appearing once. The sequencing here drew on peripheral blood, taken on day 0 of AZD1222 vaccination. All receptors derive from an adult in good health.

This chain links TRBV19 with TRBJ2-1; tentatively, D is TRBD1 (5 bases). Germline CDR1 is LNHDA and CDR2 is SQIVND (reference sequence). V lost 3 bases, J lost 2 bases, and 14 bases lay in between. The CDR3 extends over 16 amino acids. The CDR3 sequence: CASSIHRTVPYNEQFF. The CDR3 coding sequence is TGTGCCAGTAGTATTCACAGGACGGTCCCCTACAATGAGCAGTTCTTC.

This chain uses TRBV5-1 with TRBJ2-5; 7 bases map to TRBD2. CDR3 length: 17 amino acids. Unmatched junction bases numbered 14, after V lost 4 bases and J lost 2 bases. The germline gives CDR1 SGHRS, CDR2 YFSETQ. CDR3 residues: CASSALFGGGLQETQYF. DNA of the CDR3: TGCGCCAGCAGCGCACTGTTCGGGGGAGGGTTACAAGAGACCCAGTACTTC.

The rearrangement links TRBV5-5 to TRBJ1-6; D not resolved. The length of the CDR3 is 14 residues. Germline-derived CDR1 and CDR2 are SGHKS and YYEKEE (reference sequence). The germline V and J ends were trimmed by 3 bases and 6 bases, with 10 bases remaining between them. The chain's CDR3 is CASSSKTPNSPLHF. The DNA of the CDR3 is TGTGCCAGCAGCTCCAAGACACCTAATTCACCCCTCCACTTT.

V is TRBV7-8 and J is TRBJ1-3, with 7 bases aligning to TRBD1. Germline trimming cut 5 bases from V and 4 bases from J; bases unmatched to any gene: 5. CDR1 is SGHVS, CDR2 FQNEAQ, per germline. CDR3 length: 14 amino acids. The DNA for the CDR3 is TGTGCCAGCAGCCTGGGGACAGCAGGAAACACCATATATTTT. It codes for CASSLGTAGNTIYF.

J is TRBJ2-2 and V is TRBV28; a weak D match, TRBD1 (6 bases). Germline V CDR1 and CDR2: MDHEN, SYDVKM. V dropped 4 bases and J dropped 1 base, with 7 bases sitting between them. CDR3 length: 14 residues. CDR3 sequence reads: CASSWGQNTGELFF. CDR3 coding DNA: TGTGCCAGCAGTTGGGGACAGAACACCGGGGAGCTGTTTTTT.

V gene TRBV28 combines with J gene TRBJ2-7, with 11 bases matching TRBD1. The junction had 5 bases not matched to a gene; V was cut back by 4 bases and J by 3 bases. The CDR3 has 15 amino acids. Germline CDR1 and CDR2: MDHEN and SYDVKM. The CDR3 loop is CASSSPGQGDYEQYF. The CDR3 bases are TGTGCCAGCAGTTCACCGGGACAGGGGGACTACGAGCAGTACTTC.

The chain carries TRBV27 and TRBJ1-1, with D possibly TRBD1 on 6 matching bases. The CDR3 is made up of 14 amino acids. The germline V gene has CDR1 MNHEY and CDR2 SMNVEV (reference sequence). V gave up 7 bases and J gave up 0 bases, with 12 bases separating them. The CDR3 loop is CASTPAGVNTEAFF. The CDR3 bases are TGTGCCAGCACCCCTGCAGGGGTGAACACTGAAGCTTTCTTT.

The chain carries TRBV4-3 and TRBJ2-2, with D maybe TRBD2 (5 bases). Germline V lookup: CDR1 LGHNA, CDR2 YSLEER. The germline V and J ends were trimmed by 4 bases and 6 bases, with 12 bases remaining between them. This CDR3 has 14 residues. CDR3: CASSPRSGSGELFF. CDR3 nucleotide sequence: TGCGCCAGCAGCCCCCGGTCGGGATCCGGGGAGCTGTTTTTT.

This chain uses TRBV5-1 with TRBJ2-2; perhaps TRBD2 as D (6 bases). This CDR3 region has 14 residues. The V gene's germline CDR1 is SGHRS and CDR2 YFSETQ. V dropped 4 bases and J dropped 4 bases, with 11 bases sitting between them. CDR3 protein: CASSGTPSTGELFF. As DNA, the CDR3 is TGCGCCAGCAGCGGGACTCCTAGCACCGGGGAGCTGTTTTTT. Full variable domain (remainder filled in from reference TRBV5-1 and TRBJ2-2): KAGVTQTPRYLIKTRGQQVTLSCSPISGHRSVSWYQQTPGQGLQFLFEYFSETQRNKGNFPGRFSGRQFSNSRSEMNVSTLELGDSALYLCASSGTPSTGELFFGEGSRLTVL.

The chain couples TRBV4-1 to TRBJ2-2; D call uncertain. Trimming removed 0 bases at V and 5 bases at J, with 7 bases between. Germline values: CDR1 MGHRA, CDR2 YSYEKL. This CDR3 is built from 14 residues. The CDR3 region has the DNA TGCGCCAGCAGCCAAGAAAGGTTGACCGGGGAGCTGTTTTTT. Its protein product is CASSQERLTGELFF.

This chain connects TRBV3-1 (or the pseudogene TRBV3-2) to TRBJ1-6; D is ambiguous. CDR1 is LGHDT, CDR2 YNNKEL, per germline (reference sequence). This CDR3 is 16 amino acids long. Trimming shortened V by 0 bases and J by 10 bases, and 16 bases separated the two germline ends. The CDR3 region is CASSQDISSRGSPLHF. The CDR3 nucleotides read TGTGCCAGCAGCCAAGATATATCATCCCGTGGCTCACCCCTCCACTTT.

V gene TRBV29-1 combines with J gene TRBJ2-2; D not resolved. The CDR3 covers 10 residues. Germline lookup yields CDR1 SQVTM and CDR2 ANQGSEA. The V end was cut by 2 bases, the J end by 12 bases, with 7 bases between. The CDR3 loop is CSVELGQLFF. The CDR3 DNA reads as TGCAGCGTTGAACTAGGACAGCTGTTTTTT.

This chain joins TRBV28 and TRBJ1-6; unclear D gene. V was trimmed by 4 bases and J by 5 bases, leaving 6 bases between them. This CDR3 spans 13 amino acids. Germline CDR1 reads MDHEN; CDR2 reads SYDVKM. CDR3 DNA: TGTGCCAGCAGTTCAGAAAATAATTCACCCCTCCACTTT. This gives the protein CASSSENNSPLHF.

The chain uses TRBV11-3 and TRBJ1-1; D not certain. The CDR3 consists of 15 residues. The V gene lost 0 bases and the J gene lost 0 bases, with 8 bases spanning the gap. Germline V gives CDR1 SGHNT, CDR2 YENEEA. The CDR3 reads CASSLDPGVNTEAFF. The CDR3 coding sequence is TGTGCCAGCAGCTTAGATCCCGGGGTGAACACTGAAGCTTTCTTT.

This clone was detected a few times. V is TRBV27 and J is TRBJ2-7, with a weak D call TRBD2 (5 bases). The CDR3 runs 14 residues. V was clipped by 1 base and J by 1 base, with 8 bases between them. Germline-derived CDR1 and CDR2 are MNHEY and SMNVEV (reference sequence). CDR3 in DNA: TGTGCCAGCAGTTTATACGGGGATTCCTACGAGCAGTACTTC. This sequence encodes CASSLYGDSYEQYF.

This clone has a single count. The rearrangement joins TRBV10-3 to TRBJ2-7, with TRBD1 identical over 12 bases. CDR3 length: 15 amino acids. In germline, CDR1 is ENHRY, CDR2 SYGVKD. Losses at the gene ends were 2 bases for V and 2 bases for J; bases not matched to a gene: 1. In nucleotides, the CDR3 is TGTGCCATCAGTGAGGGGACAGGGGGCCCCTACGAGCAGTACTTC. Translation: CAISEGTGGPYEQYF.

This sequence joins TRBV4-2 and TRBJ2-7; 10 bases fit TRBD2. The trim removed 0 bases at V and 6 bases at J, leaving 8 bases unmatched. Per the germline V gene, CDR1 is LGHNA and CDR2 is YNFKEQ. The CDR3 extends over 16 amino acids. Here the CDR3 reads CASSQDSLAGVLEQYF. For the CDR3, the DNA is TGTGCCAGCAGCCAAGATTCCCTAGCGGGAGTTCTCGAGCAGTACTTC.

CDR3 protein: CASSLRTGPDGSPLHF. The CDR3 coding sequence is TGTGCCAGCAGCCTAAGGACAGGTCCCGATGGGTCACCCCTCCACTTT. This chain links TRBV5-4 with TRBJ1-6; 7 bases align to TRBD1. This CDR3 comprises 16 residues. V lost 4 bases, J lost 10 bases, and 14 bases stayed unmatched. Germline assignment: CDR1 SGHNT and CDR2 YYREEE (reference sequence).